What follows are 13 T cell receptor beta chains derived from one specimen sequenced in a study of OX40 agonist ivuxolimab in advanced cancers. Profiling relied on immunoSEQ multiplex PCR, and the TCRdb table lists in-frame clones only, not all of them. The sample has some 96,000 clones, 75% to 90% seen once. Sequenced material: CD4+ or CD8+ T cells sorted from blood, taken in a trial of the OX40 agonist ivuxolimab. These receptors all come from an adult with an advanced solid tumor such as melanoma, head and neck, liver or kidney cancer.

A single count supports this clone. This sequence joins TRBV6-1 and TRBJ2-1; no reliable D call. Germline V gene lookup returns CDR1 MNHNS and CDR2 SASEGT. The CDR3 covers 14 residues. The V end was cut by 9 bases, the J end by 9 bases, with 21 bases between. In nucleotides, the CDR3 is TGTGCCAGTTCCGGCCTTAGGAAGTTGGGTGAGCAGTTCTTC. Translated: CASSGLRKLGEQFF.

The CDR3 reads CGTQVITQSRANVLTF. The CDR3 DNA follows: TGTGGCACCCAGGTTATAACACAAAGTCGGGCCAACGTCCTGACTTTC. The chain uses TRBV8-2 and TRBJ2-6; the tabulated D call, TRBD1, remains unverified against the DNA. TRBV8-2 is described as a pseudogene. The CDR3 runs 16 residues.

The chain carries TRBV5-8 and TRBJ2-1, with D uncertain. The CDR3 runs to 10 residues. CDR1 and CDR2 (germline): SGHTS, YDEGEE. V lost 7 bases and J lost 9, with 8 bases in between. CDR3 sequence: CASPFGEQFF. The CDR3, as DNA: TGTGCCAGCCCTTTCGGTGAGCAGTTCTTC.

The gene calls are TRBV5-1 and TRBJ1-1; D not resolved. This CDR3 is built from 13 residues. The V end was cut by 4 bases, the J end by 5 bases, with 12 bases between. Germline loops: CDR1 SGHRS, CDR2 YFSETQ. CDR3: CASSRAGETEAFF. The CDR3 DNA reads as TGCGCCAGCAGCCGGGCGGGAGAAACTGAAGCTTTCTTT.

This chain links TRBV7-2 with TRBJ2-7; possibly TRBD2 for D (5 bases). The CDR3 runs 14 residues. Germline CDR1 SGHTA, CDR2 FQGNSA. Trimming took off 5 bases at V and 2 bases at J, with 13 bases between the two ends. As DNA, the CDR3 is TGTGCCAGCAGCCCAGGACTCGCCCCCTACGAGCAGTACTTC. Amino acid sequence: CASSPGLAPYEQYF.

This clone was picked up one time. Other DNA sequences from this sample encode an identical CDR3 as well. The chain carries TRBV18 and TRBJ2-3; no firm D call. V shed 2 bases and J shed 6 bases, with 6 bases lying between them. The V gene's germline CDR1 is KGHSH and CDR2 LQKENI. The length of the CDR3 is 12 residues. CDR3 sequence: CASSPSRDTQYF. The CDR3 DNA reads TGTGCCAGCTCACCATCGCGGGATACGCAGTATTTT.

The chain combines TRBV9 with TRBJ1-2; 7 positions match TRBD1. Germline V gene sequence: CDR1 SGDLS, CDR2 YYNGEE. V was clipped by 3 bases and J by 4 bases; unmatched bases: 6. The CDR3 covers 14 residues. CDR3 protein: CASSAQQGPYGYTF. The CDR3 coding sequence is TGTGCCAGCAGCGCCCAACAGGGGCCCTATGGCTACACCTTC. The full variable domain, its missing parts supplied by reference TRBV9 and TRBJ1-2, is DSGVTQTPKHLITATGQRVTLRCSPRSGDLSVYWYQQSLDQGLQFLIQYYNGEERAKGNILERFSAQQFPDLHSELNLSSLELGDSALYFCASSAQQGPYGYTFGSGTRLTVV.

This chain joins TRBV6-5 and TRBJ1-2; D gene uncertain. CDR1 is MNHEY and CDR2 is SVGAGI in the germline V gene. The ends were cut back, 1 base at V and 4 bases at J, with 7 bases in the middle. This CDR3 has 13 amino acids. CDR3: CASSYLGSYGYTF. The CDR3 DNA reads TGTGCCAGCAGTTACTTAGGGTCCTATGGCTACACCTTC.

The CDR3 protein is CASSSITGTGTLNEQFF. The CDR3 region has the DNA TGTGCCAGCAGTTCTATTACCGGGACAGGGACCCTTAATGAGCAGTTCTTC. The chain carries TRBV27 and TRBJ2-1; TRBD1 matches at 9 bases. Trimming removed 4 bases from V and 7 bases from J; junction bases left unmatched: 14. Germline CDR1 reads MNHEY; CDR2 reads SMNVEV (reference sequence). This CDR3 region has 17 residues.

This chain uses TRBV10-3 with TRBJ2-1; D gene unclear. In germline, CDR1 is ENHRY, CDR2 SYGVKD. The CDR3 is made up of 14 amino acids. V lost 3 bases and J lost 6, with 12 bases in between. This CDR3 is CAISDEELINEQFF. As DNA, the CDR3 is TGTGCCATCAGTGACGAGGAACTTATCAATGAGCAGTTCTTC.

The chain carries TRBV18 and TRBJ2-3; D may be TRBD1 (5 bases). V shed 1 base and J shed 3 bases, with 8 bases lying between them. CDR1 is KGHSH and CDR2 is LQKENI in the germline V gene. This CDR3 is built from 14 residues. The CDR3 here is CASSPRQTTDTQYF. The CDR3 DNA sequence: TGTGCCAGCTCACCACGACAGACAACAGATACGCAGTATTTT. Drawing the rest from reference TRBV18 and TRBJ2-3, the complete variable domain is NAGVMQNPRHLVRRRGQEARLRCSPMKGHSHVYWYRQLPEEGLKFMVYLQKENIIDESGMPKERFSAEFPKEGPSILRIQQVVRGDSAAYFCASSPRQTTDTQYFGPGTRLTVL.

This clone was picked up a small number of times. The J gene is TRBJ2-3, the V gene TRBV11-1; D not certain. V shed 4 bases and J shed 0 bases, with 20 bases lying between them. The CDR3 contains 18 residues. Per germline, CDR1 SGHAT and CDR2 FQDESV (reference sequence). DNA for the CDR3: TGTGCCAGCAGCTCTCCCTTTAGCTTCATTAATAGCACAGATACGCAGTATTTT. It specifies CASSSPFSFINSTDTQYF.

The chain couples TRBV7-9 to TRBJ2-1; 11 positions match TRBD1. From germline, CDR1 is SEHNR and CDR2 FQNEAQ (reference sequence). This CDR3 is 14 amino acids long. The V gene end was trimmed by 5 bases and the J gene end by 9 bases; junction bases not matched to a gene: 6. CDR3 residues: CASSPWTGGFEQFF. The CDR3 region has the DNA TGTGCCAGCAGCCCTTGGACAGGGGGCTTTGAGCAGTTCTTC. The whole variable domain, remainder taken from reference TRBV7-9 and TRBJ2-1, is DTGVSQNPRHKITKRGQNVTFRCDPISEHNRLYWYRQTLGQGPEFLTYFQNEAQLEKSRLLSDRFSAERPKGSFSTLEIQRTEQGDSAMYLCASSPWTGGFEQFFGPGTRLTVL.